The clone carrying this T cell receptor beta chain was counted at least ten times. Its antigen is unknown. The sample is PBMC spiked with counted cells of clone KT2. This specimen comes from a study of quantifying T cell responses using KT2 cells. Study-level background: TCR alpha and beta constant-region primers primed reverse transcription of RNA. The T4 ligation step was estimated to exceed 8.5% efficiency under optimum conditions.

The CDR3 contains 15 residues. Germline assignment: CDR1 MRHNA and CDR2 SNTAGT. V was clipped by 4 bases and J by 6 bases; unmatched bases: 9. The cDNA 3' end received a ligated oligonucleotide with a UMI. First-round PCR used 4 cycles and beta primers RC1.1 and RC1.2 covering TRBC1 and TRBC2. TCRdb ran MiXCR on the UMI-ligation and nested PCR reads and lists one entry per CDR3 protein. This table has about 30,000 distinct CDR3 sequences, 7.3% appearing once. Whole-study findings and limits: KT2 sequences were detected down to about one KT2 cell per 100,000 PBMC. KT2 sequence counts showed saturation when very many KT2 cells were spiked in.

The sequenced sample consisted of PBMCs spiked with cells of the T cell clone KT2. V is TRBV6-4 and J is TRBJ2-1; 7 bases fit TRBD1. This clonotype originated in a human donor. CDR3 sequence reads: CASSADEGAGNEQFF. DNA of the CDR3: TGTGCCAGCAGTGCTGACGAGGGGGCCGGCAATGAGCAGTTCTTC.